This T cell receptor beta chain comes out of a study of blood T cells in healthy people across ages. Study-wide results and limits: TCR beta diversity per million T cells fell roughly linearly with age. For the donors, CMV status was unknown and possibly confounded expanded clonotype changes.

This clonotype was counted between two and nine times. The antigen remains undetermined. This CDR3 region has 14 residues. Germline V lookup: CDR1 DFQATT, CDR2 SNEGSKA (reference sequence). The second PCR ran roughly 7 to 12 cycles with a sample-barcoded 5' primer and J-beta primers. A tag from a template-switch adaptor with 12 random nucleotides marked each cDNA molecule. Each sample provided no less than 3 million CDR3-containing paired-end reads. TCRdb re-analysed the 5' RACE reads in MiXCR, keeping a single row per CDR3 protein. This sample yields hundreds of thousands of distinct CDR3 sequences, of which roughly 49% are seen a single time; under 35% belongs to the top ten.

Specimen: blood. The rearrangement joins TRBV20-1 to TRBJ2-3, with TRBD2 matching 9 bases. This TCR was recovered from a woman between 55 and 75 years old in good health. The CDR3 DNA is TGCAGCTCTCCCACTAGCGGGAGCACAGATACGCAGTATTTT. This translates into CSSPTSGSTDTQYF.